This T cell receptor (beta chain) was obtained from a study of blood T cell repertoires in COVID-19. For the study at large: Samples representing acute and convalescent COVID-19 were sourced from the United States, Italy and Spain. PBMCs, B-cell-depleted T cells, or T cells provided the cDNA or gDNA that made up the material.

While infection was still active, Seattle patients were enrolled and then followed longitudinally. Authors' data handling: Amplification with reference gene primers provided the estimates of nucleated cell counts. Data came from immunoSEQ multiplex PCR; TCRdb stores just in-frame clones and leaves some out. The V and J calls and the clone size are those of that table, but D and trimming were determined from the DNA. The sample gives some 180,000 clones, around four fifths of which show up once; around 6.3% is in the top ten. CDR1 is MNHEY and CDR2 is SMNVEV in the germline V gene (reference sequence). Trimming left V 3 bases short and J 6 bases short, with 15 bases between. The CDR3 is made up of 16 amino acids.

This sequence joins TRBV27 and TRBJ1-6; weak D call: TRBD1 (5 bases). The sample comprised peripheral blood. This clonotype originated in a middle-aged woman with COVID-19, enrolled during active disease. The CDR3: CASSLNQGLSNSPLHF. In DNA form, the CDR3 reads TGTGCCAGCAGTTTGAACCAGGGCTTGTCTAATTCACCCCTCCACTTT.